This entry concerns a single T cell receptor beta chain. These data belong to a study of blood T cell repertoires in COVID-19. Study summary: The study drew acute and convalescent COVID-19 samples from the United States, Italy and Spain.

Trimming took 4 bases from V and 8 from J, leaving 8 bases between them. Per germline, CDR1 MNHEY and CDR2 SVGAGI. The CDR3 runs to 11 residues. Original handling: Nucleated cell counts were estimated from reference gene primer amplification. The repertoire was sequenced with immunoSEQ multiplex PCR; TCRdb's copy has only in-frame clones and lacks some. From that table come the V and J calls and clone size; the DNA was used to work out D and trimming. The table includes under 100,000 clones, 92% detected once. The gene calls are TRBV6-5 and TRBJ1-2; perhaps TRBD1 as D (5 bases). Sequencing input: peripheral blood. The origin of this receptor is a woman between 55 and 75 years old with active COVID-19. CDR3 in amino acids: CASSSGYGYTF. The CDR3 nucleotides read TGTGCCAGCAGTTCAGGGTACGGCTACACCTTC.